These 28 T cell receptor beta chains share one sample of origin, sequenced in a study of neurological immune-mediated disorders (dated by TCRdb to 2018 to 2020). Explained via the paper, the time point label denotes: longitudinal time-point 1 (baseline). The protocol used for the library was 5' RACE. Sequencing relied on an Illumina HiSeq 2500. TCRdb trimmed public reads at Q25 via fastp, called clones via MiXCR and kept in-frame beta chains. Entries that share a CDR3 protein sequence are merged under the most common genes and DNA. The sample table records around 37,000 distinct CDR3 sequences; around 2.9% of these occur just once. Jointly, the top ten make up approximately 7.5% of the sample. The material sequenced was PBMCs. The receptors were gathered from a woman aged 60 to 75 with multiple sclerosis.

This sequence joins TRBV5-1 and TRBJ2-3; D not certain. Germline CDR1 is SGHRS and CDR2 is YFSETQ. The ends were cut back, 3 bases at V and 3 bases at J, with 11 bases in the middle. The CDR3 is made up of 14 amino acids. CDR3: CASSSFLITDTQYF. CDR3 in DNA: TGCGCCAGCAGCTCGTTCCTGATAACAGATACGCAGTATTTT.

This clonotype was picked up many times. V gene TRBV11-2 combines with J gene TRBJ2-5; D gene ambiguous. The V and J ends lost 5 bases and 2 bases respectively, with 18 bases between them. CDR1 and CDR2 (germline): SGHAT, FQNNGV. The CDR3 is made up of 16 amino acids. The CDR3 DNA reads as TGTGCCAGCAGCCCCCGCGGTTGGGCCGTACAAGAGACCCAGTACTTC. Translation gives CASSPRGWAVQETQYF.

This clonotype was detected many times. The chain uses TRBV20-1 and TRBJ1-5, with 8 bases identical to TRBD1. The CDR3 runs 14 residues. Germline V gene data show CDR1 as DFQATT and CDR2 as SNEGSKA (reference sequence). V lost 5 bases and J lost 6; bases outside the gene matches: 9. The CDR3 region is CSADRGLSGQPQHF. CDR3 bases: TGCAGTGCTGACAGGGGCTTAAGTGGTCAGCCCCAGCATTTT.

This clonotype was seen many times. V and J are TRBV11-3 and TRBJ2-1, with D possibly TRBD1 on 6 matching bases. The ends were cut back, 5 bases at V and 7 bases at J, with 12 bases in the middle. CDR1 and CDR2 from the germline V gene are SGHNT and YENEEA. This CDR3 region has 13 residues. The CDR3 nucleotides read TGTGCCAGCAGCCCACAGGGTAGTAATGAGCAGTTCTTC. Protein product: CASSPQGSNEQFF. Drawing the rest from reference TRBV11-3 and TRBJ2-1, the complete variable domain is EAGVVQSPRYKIIEKKQPVAFWCNPISGHNTLYWYLQNLGQGPELLIRYENEEAVDDSQLPKDRFSAERLKGVDSTLKIQPAELGDSAVYLCASSPQGSNEQFFGPGTRLTVL.

Ten or more counts support this clonotype. The chain uses TRBV3-1 and TRBJ2-3, with D maybe TRBD2 (7 bases). Trimming removed 2 bases at V and 2 bases at J, with 14 bases between. CDR1 is LGHDT and CDR2 is YNNKEL in the germline V gene (reference sequence). The CDR3 contains 16 residues. DNA of the CDR3: TGTGCCAGCAGCCAACGGGGGGCAGCCCACACAGATACGCAGTATTTT. Residues: CASSQRGAAHTDTQYF.

The sample holds many counts of this clonotype. The chain has TRBV30 and TRBJ2-3; D is possibly TRBD1 (7 bases). Germline V gives CDR1 GTSNPN, CDR2 SVGIG (reference sequence). Between the trimmed V and J ends, which lost 3 bases and 5 bases, there was a span of 12 bases. The CDR3 length is 13 residues. The CDR3 bases are TGTGCCTGGAGGGCAGGGGGGTTAGATACGCAGTATTTT. Its translation: CAWRAGGLDTQYF.

This clonotype was counted many times. The J gene is TRBJ2-2, the V gene TRBV6-5; 10 nucleotides align to TRBD1. Germline V lookup: CDR1 MNHEY, CDR2 SVGAGI. The CDR3 is 15 amino acids. Trimming took 6 bases from V and 6 from J; bases not matched to a gene: 7. The CDR3 DNA follows: TGTGCCAGCAGACCCGGGACAGGGGCCGCCGGGGAGCTGTTTTTT. Its translation is CASRPGTGAAGELFF.

In this sample, this clonotype turned up many times. The chain has TRBV20-1 and TRBJ2-1; 15 nucleotides match TRBD2. The length of the CDR3 is 18 residues. CDR1 is DFQATT and CDR2 is SNEGSKA in the germline V gene (reference sequence). Trimming cost V 5 bases and J 1 base; bases outside gene matches: 9. The CDR3 loop reads CSASWTSGGAMSYNEQFF. DNA for the CDR3: TGCAGTGCTTCCTGGACTAGCGGGGGGGCGATGTCCTACAATGAGCAGTTCTTC.

This clonotype was counted many times. J is TRBJ2-5 and V is TRBV5-1; the D is unclear. There are 14 residues in the CDR3. Trimming removed 0 bases from V and 1 base from J, with 7 bases in between. Per the germline V gene, CDR1 is SGHRS and CDR2 is YFSETQ. The CDR3 region is CASSLVGSQETQYF. CDR3 sequence (DNA): TGCGCCAGCAGCTTGGTTGGCAGCCAAGAGACCCAGTACTTC. The full variable domain, its missing parts supplied by reference TRBV5-1 and TRBJ2-5, is KAGVTQTPRYLIKTRGQQVTLSCSPISGHRSVSWYQQTPGQGLQFLFEYFSETQRNKGNFPGRFSGRQFSNSRSEMNVSTLELGDSALYLCASSLVGSQETQYFGPGTRLLVL.

Many counts were recorded for this clonotype. The chain joins TRBV20-1 to TRBJ1-3; D gene uncertain. The CDR3 extends over 14 amino acids. Germline V lookup: CDR1 DFQATT, CDR2 SNEGSKA (reference sequence). Trimming shortened V by 3 bases and J by 0 bases, and 9 bases separated the two germline ends. CDR3 protein: CSASARSSGNTIYF. For the CDR3, the DNA is TGCAGTGCTAGTGCGCGGAGCTCTGGAAACACCATATATTTT.

The table lists this clonotype with many counts. The gene calls are TRBV20-1 and TRBJ1-5; D remains unclear. This CDR3 spans 14 amino acids. V was clipped by 1 base and J by 7 bases, with 14 bases between them. Germline V gene lookup returns CDR1 DFQATT and CDR2 SNEGSKA (reference sequence). CDR3 loop: CSARGSDGRQPQHF. The CDR3 DNA reads TGCAGTGCTAGAGGAAGTGACGGGAGGCAGCCCCAGCATTTT.

This clonotype has a count of ten or more. The genes are TRBV6-5 and TRBJ2-7; either TRBD1 or TRBD2 may supply D (5 bases each). V lost 0 bases and J lost 3, with 12 bases in between. Germline V gene sequence: CDR1 MNHEY, CDR2 SVGAGI. This CDR3 has 15 amino acids. For the CDR3, the DNA is TGTGCCAGCAGTTACTCTAGGGACCGCCACTACGAGCAGTACTTC. Its protein is CASSYSRDRHYEQYF.

The sample holds many counts of this clonotype. V and J are TRBV5-1 and TRBJ2-3; no clear D gene. V was clipped by 0 bases and J by 0 bases, with 11 bases between them. This CDR3 region has 16 residues. Germline CDR1 is SGHRS and CDR2 is YFSETQ. CDR3 in amino acids: CASSLDPQQSTDTQYF. As DNA, the CDR3 is TGCGCCAGCAGCTTGGACCCACAGCAGAGCACAGATACGCAGTATTTT. The variable domain in full, with the rest retrieved from reference TRBV5-1 and TRBJ2-3, is KAGVTQTPRYLIKTRGQQVTLSCSPISGHRSVSWYQQTPGQGLQFLFEYFSETQRNKGNFPGRFSGRQFSNSRSEMNVSTLELGDSALYLCASSLDPQQSTDTQYFGPGTRLTVL.

This clonotype was picked up many times. The rearrangement uses TRBV5-1 and TRBJ1-2; 8 bases fit TRBD1. V was pared by 4 bases and J by 8 bases, with 7 bases of the junction left unmatched. Germline V lookup: CDR1 SGHRS, CDR2 YFSETQ. The CDR3 runs to 13 residues. In DNA form, the CDR3 reads TGCGCCAGCAGCACAGGGACAGGCGGCGGCTACACCTTC. Its protein product is CASSTGTGGGYTF.

Many counts were recorded for this clonotype. The DNA for the CDR3 is TGTGCCAGCAAACAAGGGACGGCAGGGTCCCCCTACGAGCAGTACTTC. This encodes CASKQGTAGSPYEQYF. The chain joins TRBV27 to TRBJ2-7; the D call may be TRBD1 or TRBD2 (5 bases each). CDR3 length: 16 amino acids. Trimming left V 7 bases short and J 2 bases short, with 21 bases between. The germline CDR1 and CDR2 sequences are MNHEY and SMNVEV (reference sequence).

This clonotype was found many times. The chain carries TRBV12-3 or TRBV12-4 and TRBJ1-2, with D hard to call. The CDR3 contains 13 residues. Trimming shortened V by 6 bases and J by 5 bases, and 13 bases separated the two germline ends. The CDR3 DNA reads TGTGCCAGCAGCCCAGAGTTGGGGTATGGCTACACCTTC. Translating it yields CASSPELGYGYTF.

This clonotype was detected a few times. The CDR3 region is CASSGGISNQPQHF. The DNA of the CDR3 is TGTGCCAGCAGTGGGGGAATCAGCAATCAGCCCCAGCATTTT. The V and J genes are TRBV12-3 or TRBV12-4 and TRBJ1-5; D may be TRBD1 (5 bases). The germline V and J ends were trimmed by 5 bases and 1 base, with 9 bases remaining between them. CDR3 size: 14 residues.

This clonotype has ten or more counts. The chain carries TRBV7-7 and TRBJ2-2; D perhaps matches TRBD1 (6 bases). Germline-derived CDR1 and CDR2 are SSHAT and FNYEAQ (reference sequence). The CDR3 length is 15 residues. Trimming took 3 bases from V and 5 from J, leaving 13 bases between them. This CDR3 is CASSFGRGGTGELFF. CDR3 DNA: TGTGCCAGCAGCTTCGGCAGGGGCGGAACCGGGGAGCTGTTTTTT.

Ten or more counts support this clonotype. The chain employs TRBV5-1 and TRBJ1-1, with a possible D match to TRBD1 (5 bases). This CDR3 is 15 amino acids long. CDR1 is SGHRS and CDR2 is YFSETQ in the germline V gene. Trimming removed 0 bases from V and 2 bases from J, with 11 bases in between. Here the CDR3 DNA reads TGCGCCAGCAGCTTGGTGGGGACTCCCAACACTGAAGCTTTCTTT. Amino acid sequence: CASSLVGTPNTEAFF.

This clonotype was seen many times. This chain links TRBV7-2 with TRBJ1-1, with D possibly TRBD1 on 5 matching bases. Germline V gives CDR1 SGHTA, CDR2 FQGNSA. The V gene lost 5 bases and the J gene lost 10 bases, with 14 bases spanning the gap. The CDR3 runs 12 residues. The CDR3 sequence: CASSDMGVRAFF. The CDR3, as DNA: TGTGCCAGCAGCGACATGGGGGTGAGAGCTTTCTTT. Full variable domain (missing parts from reference TRBV7-2 and TRBJ1-1): GAGVSQSPSNKVTEKGKDVELRCDPISGHTALYWYRQSLGQGLEFLIYFQGNSAPDKSGLPSDRFSAERTGGSVSTLTIQRTQQEDSAVYLCASSDMGVRAFFGQGTRLTVV.

This clonotype was found many times. The V call is TRBV20-1, the J call TRBJ1-2, with D maybe TRBD1 (5 bases). The CDR3 extends over 13 amino acids. In germline, CDR1 is DFQATT, CDR2 SNEGSKA (reference sequence). V was clipped by 2 bases and J by 6 bases, with 13 bases between them. CDR3 amino acids: CSARFGGVNGYTF. In nucleotides, the CDR3 is TGCAGTGCTAGATTCGGGGGGGTCAATGGCTACACCTTC.

Comment on this clonotype: A read error may explain this, as a much larger clone is one base away. No conserved phenylalanine or tryptophan ends this CDR3, so it is likely a read error. The chain combines TRBV20-1 with TRBJ1-1, with a tentative D call TRBD1 (5 bases). This CDR3 has 14 amino acids. The germline V gene encodes CDR1 DFQATT and CDR2 SNEGSKA (reference sequence). V was pared by 0 bases and J by 0 bases, with 8 bases between. CDR3 nucleotides: TGCAGTGCTAGAGATGTGGGGGTGAACACTGAAGCTTTCCTT. This sequence encodes CSARDVGVNTEAFL.

This clonotype has a count of ten or more. V is TRBV9 and J is TRBJ2-3; 7 bases are a match to TRBD2. The CDR3 runs to 16 residues. Germline loops: CDR1 SGDLS, CDR2 YYNGEE. V shed 4 bases, J shed 4 bases, and the junction held 12 bases outside the gene matches. The CDR3 protein is CASSPSGTVSADTQYF. The DNA for the CDR3 is TGTGCCAGCAGCCCGAGCGGGACCGTCTCAGCAGATACGCAGTATTTT. The whole variable domain, filled in from reference TRBV9 and TRBJ2-3, reads DSGVTQTPKHLITATGQRVTLRCSPRSGDLSVYWYQQSLDQGLQFLIQYYNGEERAKGNILERFSAQQFPDLHSELNLSSLELGDSALYFCASSPSGTVSADTQYFGPGTRLTVL.

This clonotype was seen repeatedly, ten times or more. V and J are TRBV18 and TRBJ1-5; 7 bases match TRBD1. The CDR3 runs 15 residues. Germline V gene lookup returns CDR1 KGHSH and CDR2 LQKENI. The V and J ends lost 1 base and 2 bases, in that order; junction bases with no gene match: 2. The CDR3 DNA is TGTGCCAGCTCACCACTACAGGGGCGCAATCAGCCCCAGCATTTT. This sequence encodes CASSPLQGRNQPQHF.

This clonotype was observed many times. The V gene is TRBV7-6, the J gene TRBJ1-6, with D uncertain. There are 14 residues in the CDR3. Germline CDR1 reads SGHVS; CDR2 reads FNYEAQ. The ends were cut back, 5 bases at V and 7 bases at J, with 12 bases in the middle. In DNA form, the CDR3 reads TGTGCCAGCAGCGCCGCGAATTCGAATTCACCCCTCCACTTT. Translated, it gives CASSAANSNSPLHF.

This clonotype has at least ten counts. V usage is TRBV5-1 and J usage is TRBJ2-1; tentatively, D is TRBD2 (6 bases). This CDR3 spans 14 amino acids. CDR1 and CDR2 from the germline V gene are SGHRS and YFSETQ. Trimming pared 4 bases from V and 5 bases from J, leaving 13 bases between. CDR3 coding DNA: TGCGCCAGCAGCCCCGGGGGACCCGACAATGAGCAGTTCTTC. Its translation is CASSPGGPDNEQFF. Full variable domain (outside the CDR3, taken from reference TRBV5-1 and TRBJ2-1): KAGVTQTPRYLIKTRGQQVTLSCSPISGHRSVSWYQQTPGQGLQFLFEYFSETQRNKGNFPGRFSGRQFSNSRSEMNVSTLELGDSALYLCASSPGGPDNEQFFGPGTRLTVL.

The chain employs TRBV18 and TRBJ2-7; D might be TRBD1 (6 bases). The V and J ends lost 0 bases and 6 bases respectively, with 9 bases between them. Germline CDR1 KGHSH, CDR2 LQKENI. This CDR3 has 13 amino acids. CDR3 bases: TGTGCCAGCTCACCACCCGGGACATTCGAGCAGTACTTC. It translates to CASSPPGTFEQYF.

This clonotype was seen many times. This chain uses TRBV7-2 with TRBJ2-5; possibly TRBD1 or TRBD2 for D (6 bases each). V was pared by 3 bases and J by 5 bases, with 16 bases between. The germline CDR1 and CDR2 sequences are SGHTA and FQGNSA. The CDR3 is 15 residues long. Here the CDR3 reads CASSFEGGRWETQYF. The DNA for the CDR3 is TGTGCCAGCAGCTTCGAGGGGGGAAGGTGGGAGACCCAGTACTTC.